This T cell receptor beta chain is drawn from a study of response to subunit inactivated influenza vaccine. Study conclusions and caveats: The authors suggested that few new T cells are recruited per seasonal influenza vaccination.

V lost 4 bases to trimming and J lost 0 bases; unmatched junction nucleotides: 7. Germline assignment: CDR1 MNHEY and CDR2 SMNVEV (reference sequence). The CDR3 totals 16 residues. This clonotype was counted between two and nine times. Its antigen is still unknown. TCRdb used MiXCR to reprocess the RT-PCR reads, holding one entry per CDR3 protein. This table holds about 520,000 distinct CDR3 sequences, less than 30% found once. This chain uses TRBV27 with TRBJ2-5, with 8 bases matching TRBD1. This TCR derives from a man aged 45-60 years who received an inactivated influenza vaccine. The starting material was CD4+ T cells sorted from PBMCs, obtained roughly 5 days after vaccination. The CDR3 DNA is TGTGCCAGCAGTTCCCTTTGGGACAGGAACCAAGAGACCCAGTACTTC. Encoded protein: CASSSLWDRNQETQYF.